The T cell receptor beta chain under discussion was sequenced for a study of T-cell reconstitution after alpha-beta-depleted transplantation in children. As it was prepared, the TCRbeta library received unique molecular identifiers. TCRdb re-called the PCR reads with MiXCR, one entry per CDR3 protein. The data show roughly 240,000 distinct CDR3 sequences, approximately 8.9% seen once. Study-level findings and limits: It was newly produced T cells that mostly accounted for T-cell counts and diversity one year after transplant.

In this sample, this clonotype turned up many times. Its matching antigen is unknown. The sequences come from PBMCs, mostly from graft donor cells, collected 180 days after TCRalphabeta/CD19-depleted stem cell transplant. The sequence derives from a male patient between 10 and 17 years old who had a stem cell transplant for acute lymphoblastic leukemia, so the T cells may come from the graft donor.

The CDR3 loop reads CASSPTGTGVYEQYF. The CDR3 nucleotides are TGTGCCAGCAGTCCAACCGGGACAGGGGTCTACGAGCAGTACTTC. The chain has TRBV27 and TRBJ2-7; 10 nucleotides align to TRBD1. Germline V gene sequence: CDR1 MNHEY, CDR2 SMNVEV (reference sequence). Germline trimming cut 5 bases from V and 3 bases from J; bases unmatched to any gene: 7. The CDR3 covers 15 residues.